These 24 T cell receptor beta chains share one sample of origin, sequenced in a study of CXCR3-negative and CXCR3-positive naive CD8 T cells. The libraries of TRB cDNA were prepared using 5' RACE with UMI labels. TCRdb reprocessed the 5' RACE reads; each CDR3 protein has one entry and no DNA is given. The listing records 65,000 to 75,000 distinct CDR3 sequences. The sample taken for sequencing was naive CXCR3- CD8+ T cells from blood. As for subset: CD45RO-CCR7+CD27+CD95- naive CD8+ T cells lacking CXCR3 (TNR3-). These receptors all come from a human donor in good health. Some clones in this sample may be carry-over from other donors' samples.

The CDR3: CASSGELNTEAFF. V is TRBV12-3 or TRBV12-4 and J is TRBJ1-1. This CDR3 has 13 amino acids.

The rearrangement uses TRBV7-9 and TRBJ2-5; TCRdb selects TRBD1, and the lack of DNA leaves this call unchecked. Germline V gives CDR1 SEHNR, CDR2 FQNEAQ (reference sequence). The CDR3 runs 16 residues. This CDR3 is CASSPTGTRNQLTQYF.

The CDR3: CASSHTRGGTGEHEQYF. The V call is TRBV7-8, the J call TRBJ2-7; no DNA is available, so the TRBD1 call from TCRdb remains unchecked. Germline values: CDR1 SGHVS, CDR2 FQNEAQ. The CDR3 covers 17 residues.

The genes are TRBV15 and TRBJ1-1; absent DNA, TCRdb's TRBD1 call cannot be checked. The CDR3 sequence is 15 residues long. Germline CDR1 and CDR2: LNHNV and YYDKDF (reference sequence). The CDR3 spells CATSGVHRDVTEAFF.

The chain uses TRBV29-1 and TRBJ2-2. This CDR3 is built from 13 residues. Per the germline V gene, CDR1 is SQVTM and CDR2 is ANQGSEA. The CDR3 protein is CSVENGDTGELFF.

This chain uses TRBV28 with TRBJ2-3; TCRdb gives TRBD2 as the D gene, but with no DNA this cannot be confirmed. The CDR3 is made up of 15 amino acids. The germline CDR1 and CDR2 sequences are MDHEN and SYDVKM. The CDR3 loop reads CASSLEDPSTDTQYF.

The J gene is TRBJ2-3, the V gene TRBV12-2; TCRdb proposes TRBD1, but this gene call is untestable without DNA. TRBV12-2 is a pseudogene segment. This CDR3 contains 18 residues. The CDR3 sequence is CASRSEKRTVPISDTQYF.

CDR3 loop: CASSSSLGGGEDTQYF. This sequence joins TRBV7-9 and TRBJ2-3; TCRdb's assignment of TRBD2 cannot be checked, as there is no DNA. The CDR3 spans 16 residues. CDR1 is SEHNR and CDR2 is FQNEAQ in the germline V gene (reference sequence).

V usage is TRBV5-1 and J usage is TRBJ1-1; no DNA is available, so the TRBD1 call from TCRdb remains unchecked. This CDR3 is built from 14 residues. Per germline, CDR1 SGHRS and CDR2 YFSETQ. The CDR3 sequence: CASSLGGGETEAFF. The full variable domain, completed using reference TRBV5-1 and TRBJ1-1, is KAGVTQTPRYLIKTRGQQVTLSCSPISGHRSVSWYQQTPGQGLQFLFEYFSETQRNKGNFPGRFSGRQFSNSRSEMNVSTLELGDSALYLCASSLGGGETEAFFGQGTRLTVV.

This chain connects TRBV29-1 to TRBJ2-7. The CDR3 totals 13 residues. CDR1 and CDR2 (germline): SQVTM, ANQGSEA. The CDR3 here is CSVEAPTSYEQYF.

This chain links TRBV7-9 with TRBJ2-7. CDR1 and CDR2 from the germline V gene are SEHNR and FQNEAQ (reference sequence). The CDR3 covers 12 residues. CDR3 loop: CASSSGVREQYF.

This chain uses TRBV19 with TRBJ2-1; TCRdb reports TRBD2, a call that lacks DNA to check it against. This CDR3 has 17 residues. Germline loops: CDR1 LNHDA, CDR2 SQIVND (reference sequence). The CDR3 region is CASSIPTGTSVYNEQFF.

The CDR3 region is CSVVQGEGYTF. The chain links TRBV29-1 to TRBJ1-2; the TRBD1 assignment by TCRdb is unverifiable without DNA. CDR1 is SQVTM, CDR2 ANQGSEA, per germline. The CDR3 has 11 residues. The complete variable domain, with remaining parts taken from reference TRBV29-1 and TRBJ1-2, reads SAVISQKPSRDICQRGTSLTIQCQVDSQVTMMFWYRQQPGQSLTLIATANQGSEATYESGFVIDKFPISRPNLTFSTLTVSNMSPEDSSIYLCSVVQGEGYTFGSGTRLTVV.

The rearrangement links TRBV29-1 to TRBJ2-3; TCRdb selects TRBD1, and the lack of DNA leaves this call unchecked. This CDR3 spans 17 amino acids. The V gene's germline CDR1 is SQVTM and CDR2 ANQGSEA. CDR3 loop: CSVEDQARGWWADTQYF.

V and J are TRBV4-2 and TRBJ2-7. This CDR3 has 11 residues. CDR1 and CDR2 from the germline V gene are LGHNA and YNFKEQ. CDR3 protein: CASSQVDEQYF.

V and J are TRBV29-1 and TRBJ2-7; lacking DNA, the TRBD1 call made by TCRdb goes unchecked. Germline-derived CDR1 and CDR2 are SQVTM and ANQGSEA. There are 14 residues in the CDR3. The chain's CDR3 is CSVRVEAAYYEQYF.

V usage is TRBV28 and J usage is TRBJ2-7; checking the TCRdb D call of TRBD1 is not possible without DNA. Germline V CDR1 and CDR2: MDHEN, SYDVKM. The CDR3 has 12 residues. CDR3 loop: CASSRNRGEQYF. Together with reference TRBV28 and TRBJ2-7, the CDR3 gives the full variable domain: DVKVTQSSRYLVKRTGEKVFLECVQDMDHENMFWYRQDPGLGLRLIYFSYDVKMKEKGDIPEGYSVSREKKERFSLILESASTNQTSMYLCASSRNRGEQYFGPGTRLTVT.

The gene calls are TRBV6-6 and TRBJ1-5; the D call from TCRdb, TRBD1, cannot be confirmed without DNA. CDR1 is MNHNY, CDR2 SVGAGI, per germline (reference sequence). The CDR3 runs 15 residues. CDR3 protein: CASSWDSYSNQPQHF.

The chain carries TRBV28 and TRBJ2-2; TCRdb designates TRBD2, a call that cannot be tested without DNA. Germline CDR1 and CDR2: MDHEN and SYDVKM. CDR3 size: 17 residues. The CDR3 loop reads CASSPAGLAENTGELFF.

The chain has TRBV6-5 and TRBJ2-1; there is no DNA to check the TCRdb D call of TRBD2. Germline V gives CDR1 MNHEY, CDR2 SVGAGI. The CDR3 has 13 amino acids. CDR3 in amino acids: CASGPAEYNEQFF.

The V call is TRBV29-1, the J call TRBJ2-1; TCRdb gives TRBD1 as the D gene, but with no DNA this cannot be confirmed. Per the germline V gene, CDR1 is SQVTM and CDR2 is ANQGSEA. This CDR3 spans 14 amino acids. This CDR3 is CSVEVLQGYNEQFF.

The chain recombines TRBV29-1 with TRBJ1-1. CDR1 and CDR2 from the germline V gene are SQVTM and ANQGSEA. There are 12 residues in the CDR3. The CDR3 reads CSVEGRNTEAFF.

This chain uses TRBV28 with TRBJ2-1; TCRdb designates TRBD2, a call that cannot be tested without DNA. The germline CDR1 and CDR2 sequences are MDHEN and SYDVKM. The CDR3 extends over 15 amino acids. The CDR3 protein is CASSFPGVGVNEQFF.

V is TRBV19 and J is TRBJ2-2; the TRBD1 assignment by TCRdb is unverifiable without DNA. The CDR3 loop spans 15 amino acids. Germline-derived CDR1 and CDR2 are LNHDA and SQIVND (reference sequence). This CDR3 is CASSMTLTGSGELFF.